The 19 T cell receptor beta chains reported below all come from one sample, sequenced in a study of T cell responses to AZD1222 COVID-19 vaccine. The data were produced by immunoSEQ multiplex PCR, yet TCRdb's version contains in-frame clones alone and is incomplete. The sample includes 55,000 to 60,000 clones, more than 70% of them seen just once. Sequencing was performed on peripheral blood, taken on day 0 of MenACWY control vaccination. These receptor sequences come from an adult in good health.

This chain links TRBV6-6 with TRBJ1-1, with D uncertain. Germline V gene lookup returns CDR1 MNHNY and CDR2 SVGAGI (reference sequence). The CDR3 contains 13 residues. V was pared by 1 base and J by 0 bases, with 3 bases between. DNA for the CDR3: TGTGCCAGCAGTTACTTTATGAACACTGAAGCTTTCTTT. Its protein product is CASSYFMNTEAFF.

The chain carries TRBV5-4 and TRBJ1-3; perhaps TRBD1 as D (5 bases). Germline V gene lookup returns CDR1 SGHNT and CDR2 YYREEE (reference sequence). The CDR3 runs 14 residues. With 2 bases removed from V and 4 bases from J, the gap between germline ends came to 10 bases. The CDR3 nucleotides read TGTGCCAGCAGCTTAGGGGCTTACGGAAACACCATATATTTT. This sequence encodes CASSLGAYGNTIYF.

The chain uses TRBV27 and TRBJ2-5; D is unresolved. The CDR3 is 14 amino acids. Trimming stripped 4 bases from V and 7 bases from J, with 16 bases between. The germline gives CDR1 MNHEY, CDR2 SMNVEV (reference sequence). CDR3 protein: CASSYEWGRGTQYF. The CDR3, as DNA: TGTGCCAGCAGTTACGAGTGGGGTCGTGGGACCCAGTACTTC.

This clone appeared a few times. The chain couples TRBV13 to TRBJ1-5, with 9 bases lining up with TRBD1. Trimming at V came to 2 bases and at J to 2 bases, leaving 7 bases not matched to a gene. The CDR3 extends over 17 amino acids. CDR1 is PRHDT, CDR2 FYEKMQ, per germline (reference sequence). Here the CDR3 reads CASSLRDRASGNQPQHF. The CDR3 region has the DNA TGTGCCAGCAGCTTAAGGGACAGGGCGTCTGGCAATCAGCCCCAGCATTTT.

In its sample, this clone was seen once. The rearrangement joins TRBV3-1 (or the pseudogene TRBV3-2) to TRBJ2-6; no clear D gene. The germline V and J ends were trimmed by 0 bases and 0 bases, with 6 bases remaining between them. This CDR3 is built from 16 residues. Germline V gene data show CDR1 as LGHDT and CDR2 as YNNKEL (reference sequence). The CDR3 protein is CASSQEGGSGANVLTF. The CDR3 bases are TGTGCCAGCAGCCAAGAGGGCGGCTCTGGGGCCAACGTCCTGACTTTC.

The rearrangement links TRBV7-2 to TRBJ2-1; tentatively, D is TRBD1 (6 bases). Germline V gene lookup returns CDR1 SGHTA and CDR2 FQGNSA. This CDR3 region has 14 residues. The V end lost 5 bases, the J end lost 10 bases, and 18 bases lay between the germline ends. CDR3 residues: CASSPGGALIEQFF. For the CDR3, the DNA is TGTGCCAGCAGCCCTGGGGGCGCTCTCATCGAGCAGTTCTTC.

This clone was detected once. The chain recombines TRBV14 with TRBJ2-1, with 8 bases lining up with TRBD1. From germline, CDR1 is SGHDN and CDR2 FVKESK. The V segment lost 3 bases and the J segment 4 bases; nucleotides outside the gene matches: 5. This CDR3 is built from 15 residues. CDR3 DNA sequence: TGTGCCAGCAGCCACAGGACAGGGATATACAATGAGCAGTTCTTC. This translates into CASSHRTGIYNEQFF.

The J gene is TRBJ1-5, the V gene TRBV19; no definite D call. CDR3 size: 14 residues. V gave up 0 bases and J gave up 1 base, with 4 bases separating them. Germline V gene sequence: CDR1 LNHDA, CDR2 SQIVND (reference sequence). CDR3 residues: CASSIDGSNQPQHF. The CDR3 DNA reads as TGTGCCAGTAGTATAGACGGCAGCAATCAGCCCCAGCATTTT.

The gene calls are TRBV4-3 and TRBJ2-7; 8 bases are a match to TRBD2. V shed 0 bases and J 3 bases; nucleotides not matched to a gene: 7. Germline V gives CDR1 LGHNA, CDR2 YSLEER. The CDR3 totals 16 residues. CDR3 loop: CASSQDAAGEIYEQYF. The CDR3 coding sequence is TGCGCCAGCAGCCAAGACGCAGCGGGAGAAATCTACGAGCAGTACTTC.

The V and J genes are TRBV12-5 and TRBJ2-1; 12 nucleotides align to TRBD2. Germline V gene lookup returns CDR1 LGHNT and CDR2 FRNRAP. The V segment lost 4 bases and the J segment 6 bases; nucleotides outside the gene matches: 7. This CDR3 has 16 amino acids. This chain's CDR3 is CASGSEQGLAGNEQFF. The CDR3 DNA is TGTGCTAGTGGTTCAGAGCAGGGACTAGCGGGCAATGAGCAGTTCTTC.

The chain uses TRBV5-6 and TRBJ1-2, with 8 positions matching TRBD1. This CDR3 comprises 15 residues. J lost 5 bases, V lost 4 bases, and 10 bases had no gene match. Germline V gene data show CDR1 as SGHDT and CDR2 as YYEEEE. The CDR3: CASSEQGAPLYGYTF. In DNA form, the CDR3 reads TGTGCCAGCAGCGAGCAGGGGGCTCCGCTTTATGGCTACACCTTC.

The chain's CDR3 is CASSRGTTGYQETQYF. CDR3 nucleotides: TGTGCCAGCAGCCGGGGCACGACAGGCTACCAAGAGACCCAGTACTTC. The genes are TRBV5-5 and TRBJ2-5, with D possibly matching TRBD1 (6 bases). Germline V gene data show CDR1 as SGHKS and CDR2 as YYEKEE (reference sequence). Trimming removed 4 bases at V and 0 bases at J, with 16 bases between. This CDR3 has 16 amino acids.

The CDR3 is CASSPEGGTGGLYSGNTIYF. CDR3 bases: TGTGCCAGCAGCCCCGAAGGGGGGACAGGGGGCCTATACTCTGGAAACACCATATATTTT. The chain employs TRBV4-2 and TRBJ1-3; TRBD1 agrees at 12 bases. The CDR3 consists of 20 residues. CDR1 is LGHNA and CDR2 is YNFKEQ in the germline V gene. The ends lost 4 bases at V and 0 bases at J; junction bases unmatched: 13.

The rearrangement links TRBV5-4 to TRBJ1-2, with 9 bases lining up with TRBD1. The CDR3 totals 15 residues. Germline-derived CDR1 and CDR2 are SGHNT and YYREEE (reference sequence). The J segment lost 3 bases and the V segment lost 4 bases, leaving 7 bases of the junction unmatched. CDR3 DNA sequence: TGTGCCAGCAGCCAAAGACAGGGGGGCTACTATGGCTACACCTTC. This translates into CASSQRQGGYYGYTF.

CDR3 region: CASSQTRSNTEAFF. CDR3 nucleotide sequence: TGCGCCAGCAGCCAAACCCGGTCAAACACTGAAGCTTTCTTT. The J gene is TRBJ1-1, the V gene TRBV4-1; D is unresolved. Germline V gives CDR1 MGHRA, CDR2 YSYEKL. V was pared by 2 bases and J by 2 bases, with 9 bases between. This CDR3 has 14 amino acids.

The J gene is TRBJ1-2, the V gene TRBV19, with D perhaps TRBD1 (5 bases). Germline V CDR1 and CDR2: LNHDA, SQIVND (reference sequence). This CDR3 is built from 17 residues. The ends were cut back, 7 bases at V and 6 bases at J, with 27 bases in the middle. This chain's CDR3 is CASNERGGFVFPDGYTF. The CDR3 DNA follows: TGTGCCAGTAACGAGAGGGGAGGGTTTGTTTTCCCTGATGGCTACACCTTC.

This chain joins TRBV10-3 and TRBJ2-7; 7 bases are a match to TRBD1. The CDR3 runs to 16 residues. With V trimmed by 4 bases and J by 2 bases, 11 bases remained unmatched. Germline V CDR1 and CDR2: ENHRY, SYGVKD. The CDR3 nucleotides read TGTGCCATCAGTGGGTCCGTGACAGGGCCCACCTACGAGCAGTACTTC. It is translated as CAISGSVTGPTYEQYF.

V usage is TRBV11-2 and J usage is TRBJ2-7; 8 bases are a match to TRBD2. Germline-derived CDR1 and CDR2 are SGHAT and FQNNGV. There are 17 residues in the CDR3. Losses at the gene ends were 4 bases for V and 0 bases for J; bases not matched to a gene: 11. The CDR3 protein is CASSSPFSTSASYEQYF. The DNA of the CDR3 is TGTGCCAGCAGCTCCCCCTTTTCGACTAGCGCCTCCTACGAGCAGTACTTC.

This chain connects TRBV18 to TRBJ2-1, with 8 bases aligning to TRBD1. Germline trimming cut 6 bases from V and 8 bases from J; bases unmatched to any gene: 12. This CDR3 is 15 amino acids long. Germline CDR1 and CDR2: KGHSH and LQKENI. The CDR3 is CASSPGQAIGDEQFF. The CDR3 DNA is TGTGCCAGCTCGCCGGGACAGGCCATCGGGGATGAGCAGTTCTTC.